This T cell receptor (beta chain) is drawn from a study of cytomegalovirus exposure and HLA in healthy donors. Germline assignment: CDR1 SGHNT and CDR2 YYREEE (reference sequence). The CDR3 contains 15 residues. V was pared by 3 bases and J by 6 bases, with 16 bases between. Method: immunoSEQ multiplex PCR; TCRdb's copy keeps in-frame clones and lacks some. The table has 150,000 to 200,000 clones, 70% to 85% seen once; the top ten hold roughly 12%. The chain links TRBV5-4 to TRBJ1-5, with a tentative D call TRBD1 (6 bases). Material for sequencing was PBMCs. The TCR sequence derives from a woman in her 30s in good health and CMV-seropositive. The CDR3 reads CASSSAGGAGQPQHF. The CDR3 DNA is TGTGCCAGCAGCTCGGCCGGGGGGGCTGGTCAGCCCCAGCATTTT. The full variable domain, in which reference TRBV5-4 and TRBJ1-5 provide the parts outside the CDR3, is ETGVTQSPTHLIKTRGQQVTLRCSSQSGHNTVSWYQQALGQGPQFIFQYYREEENGRGNFPPRFSGLQFPNYSSELNVNALELDDSALYLCASSSAGGAGQPQHFGDGTRLSIL.